The table lists the clone carrying this T cell receptor beta chain with a few counts. The antigen remains undetermined. Between the trimmed V and J ends, which lost 0 bases and 2 bases, there was a span of 7 bases. Germline V lookup: CDR1 SGHRS, CDR2 YFSETQ. The CDR3 is made up of 14 amino acids. Researchers ran the PCR with 60 Vbeta and 13 Jbeta primers. Repertoires were generated with immunoSEQ multiplex PCR, while TCRdb's copy carries only in-frame clones and drops some. The sample yields 99,000 or so clones, approximately 80% seen once. This entry belongs to a study of cytomegalovirus exposure and HLA in healthy donors. Study-wide results and limits: It was in a later analysis that TCR association rates were seen to vary by HLA locus, highest for DRB1 and lowest for HLA-C. There was a cluster of highly shared sequence variants that was likely a sequencing artifact.

This TCR derives from a male donor in good health and CMV-seropositive. The source material was PBMCs. The genes are TRBV5-1 and TRBJ2-3, with a tentative D call TRBD1 (6 bases). CDR3 protein: CASSLGDITDTQYF. In DNA form, the CDR3 reads TGCGCCAGCAGCTTGGGGGACATCACAGATACGCAGTATTTT.